The 2 T cell receptor beta chains in this list originate from one sample, sequenced in a study of blood T cells in healthy people across ages. Using a J-beta primer mix together with a sample-barcoded 5' primer, a second PCR was run for roughly 7 to 11 cycles. Using its own MiXCR run on the 5' RACE reads, TCRdb lists one record per CDR3 protein. Among some 1.5 million distinct CDR3 sequences listed, 28% were seen once. Sequenced: blood. These receptors originate from a woman between 25 and 40 years old in good health.

The V call is TRBV5-1, the J call TRBJ1-1, with 8 positions matching TRBD1. This CDR3 region has 15 residues. The germline gives CDR1 SGHRS, CDR2 YFSETQ. J was trimmed by 7 bases and V by 0 bases; bases with no gene match: 8. This CDR3 is CASSLDWDRTSEAFF. DNA for the CDR3: TGCGCCAGCAGCTTGGATTGGGACAGGACTAGTGAAGCTTTCTTT.

This chain connects TRBV12-3 or TRBV12-4 to TRBJ1-3; D gene unclear. This CDR3 contains 15 residues. Trimming shortened V by 3 bases and J by 0 bases, and 9 bases separated the two germline ends. The CDR3 coding sequence is TGTGCCAGCAGTTTTGCGGCCACCTCTGGAAACACCATATATTTT. Amino acids: CASSFAATSGNTIYF.